This T cell receptor (beta chain) derives from a study of shared clonotypes between healthy human individuals. Clones were read by immunoSEQ multiplex PCR, and TCRdb kept only the in-frame ones, dropping some. The data hold roughly 1.5 million clones, with nearly 99% observed a single time. Germline V lookup: CDR1 MGHRA, CDR2 YSYEKL. V was trimmed by 1 base and J by 9 bases, leaving 13 bases between them. The CDR3 has 14 amino acids. Concerning this clone itself: Antigen: not known.

Regarding the study as a whole: Rarefaction demonstrated incomplete sorted-subset sequencing despite large depth.

Sample: naive CD4+ T cells sorted from blood. Described subset: CD45RA+ positively selected. This receptor was identified in a man aged 25 to 40 in good health. The chain is built from TRBV4-1 and TRBJ2-1; D is possibly TRBD1 (6 bases). CDR3 nucleotide sequence: TGCGCCAGCAGCCAAGTCCCGCGAGGGGGTGAGCAGTTCTTC. It specifies CASSQVPRGGEQFF.